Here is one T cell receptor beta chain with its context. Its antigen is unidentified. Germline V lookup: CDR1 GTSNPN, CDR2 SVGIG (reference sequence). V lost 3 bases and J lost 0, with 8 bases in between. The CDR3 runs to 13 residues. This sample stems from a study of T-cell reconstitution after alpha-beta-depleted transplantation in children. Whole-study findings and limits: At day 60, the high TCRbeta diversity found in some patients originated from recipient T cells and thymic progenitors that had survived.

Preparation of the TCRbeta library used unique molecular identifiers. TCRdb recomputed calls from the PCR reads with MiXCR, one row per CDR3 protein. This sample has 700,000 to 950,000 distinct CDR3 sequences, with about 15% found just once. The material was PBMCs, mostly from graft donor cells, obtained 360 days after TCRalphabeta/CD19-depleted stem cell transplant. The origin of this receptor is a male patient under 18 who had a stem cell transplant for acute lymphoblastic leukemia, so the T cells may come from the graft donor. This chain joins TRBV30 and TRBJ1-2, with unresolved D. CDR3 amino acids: CAWRADANYGYTF. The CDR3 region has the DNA TGTGCCTGGAGGGCAGATGCTAACTATGGCTACACCTTC.